The 26 T cell receptor beta chains reported below all come from one sample, sequenced in a study of T cell changes during pregnancy in multiple sclerosis. Assay: immunoSEQ multiplex PCR; the TCRdb copy retains only in-frame clones and omits some. Among about 100,000 clones listed, about 92% were seen once. The sample consisted of peripheral blood, taken after pregnancy. These TCRs come from a female donor with multiple sclerosis, enrolled in a pregnancy study.

This chain joins TRBV29-1 and TRBJ1-2; 7 nucleotides line up with TRBD1. CDR1 and CDR2 (germline): SQVTM, ANQGSEA. This CDR3 region has 14 residues. The trim removed 4 bases at V and 4 bases at J, leaving 9 bases unmatched. CDR3: CSVGRQGSFYGYTF. The DNA of the CDR3 is TGCAGCGTTGGACGACAGGGTAGTTTCTATGGCTACACCTTC.

The chain has TRBV5-1 and TRBJ2-1; D not resolved. Per germline, CDR1 SGHRS and CDR2 YFSETQ. V was trimmed by 4 bases and J by 7 bases, leaving 15 bases between them. This CDR3 has 14 amino acids. The CDR3 DNA is TGCGCCAGCAGCAATAGTCAGCGAGATAATGAGCAGTTCTTC. Its protein product is CASSNSQRDNEQFF.

This clone was detected only once. This chain joins TRBV5-1 and TRBJ1-1; no definite D call. V lost 4 bases and J lost 1, with 11 bases in between. The CDR3 is 14 residues long. Germline-derived CDR1 and CDR2 are SGHRS and YFSETQ. The CDR3 here is CASSLSGGNTEAFF. The CDR3 nucleotides read TGCGCCAGCAGCCTCAGTGGAGGGAACACTGAAGCTTTCTTT.

The chain links TRBV5-4 to TRBJ2-7, with 7 nucleotides matching TRBD1. In germline, CDR1 is SGHNT, CDR2 YYREEE (reference sequence). V gave up 6 bases and J gave up 4 bases; unmatched junction bases: 4. CDR3 size: 12 residues. The CDR3: CASNRQGYEQYF. CDR3 DNA: TGTGCCAGCAACAGACAGGGATACGAGCAGTACTTC.

The chain has TRBV30 and TRBJ1-1; a possible D gene is TRBD1 (6 bases). Germline V lookup: CDR1 GTSNPN, CDR2 SVGIG (reference sequence). V was trimmed by 5 bases and J by 7 bases, leaving 17 bases between them. CDR3 length: 13 residues. The CDR3: CAWLVGPRGEAFF. The DNA of the CDR3 is TGTGCCTGGTTAGTAGGGCCCAGGGGTGAAGCTTTCTTT.

This chain links TRBV11-2 with TRBJ2-7, with D hard to call. The CDR3 is 14 amino acids. CDR1 and CDR2 (germline): SGHAT, FQNNGV. V was pared by 2 bases and J by 6 bases, with 14 bases between. The CDR3 DNA reads TGTGCCAGCAGCTTAACCCCTTTGGCGGTCGAGCAGTACTTC. Protein sequence: CASSLTPLAVEQYF.

This clone appeared a few times. J is TRBJ1-6 and V is TRBV19, with TRBD1 identical over 9 bases. CDR3 length: 15 amino acids. Trimming cost V 5 bases and J 10 bases; bases outside gene matches: 9. CDR1 is LNHDA and CDR2 is SQIVND in the germline V gene (reference sequence). The CDR3 sequence is CASSVTRTGDSPLHF. The CDR3 region has the DNA TGTGCCAGTAGTGTTACACGGACAGGGGACTCACCCCTCCACTTT.

The V and J genes are TRBV28 and TRBJ2-7; 7 nucleotides align to TRBD1. V lost 6 bases, J lost 3 bases, and 5 bases stayed unmatched. The CDR3 loop spans 13 amino acids. In germline, CDR1 is MDHEN, CDR2 SYDVKM. The CDR3 nucleotides are TGTGCCAGCAGGGAAGGGACAGACTACGAGCAGTACTTC. This translates into CASREGTDYEQYF.

The CDR3 reads CASRRTGGNEQFF. The DNA of the CDR3 is TGTGCCAGCAGACGAACAGGGGGCAATGAGCAGTTCTTC. The V call is TRBV27, the J call TRBJ2-1, with 8 bases aligning to TRBD1. CDR1 and CDR2 (germline): MNHEY, SMNVEV (reference sequence). CDR3 length: 13 amino acids. The V and J ends lost 6 bases and 6 bases, in that order; junction bases with no gene match: 4.

V usage is TRBV4-1 and J usage is TRBJ1-2; TRBD1 aligns across 8 bases. V lost 0 bases to trimming and J lost 4 bases; unmatched junction nucleotides: 4. The CDR3 runs 15 residues. Germline loops: CDR1 MGHRA, CDR2 YSYEKL. In nucleotides, the CDR3 is TGCGCCAGCAGCCAAGACGGGACAGGATTCTATGGCTACACCTTC. Protein product: CASSQDGTGFYGYTF.

V usage is TRBV5-4 and J usage is TRBJ2-1; 7 nucleotides align to TRBD2. The V gene's germline CDR1 is SGHNT and CDR2 YYREEE (reference sequence). This CDR3 contains 15 residues. The V and J ends lost 1 base and 2 bases, in that order; junction bases with no gene match: 3. As DNA, the CDR3 is TGTGCCAGCAGCTTGCCGGGAGGCACCTACAATGAGCAGTTCTTC. Its protein product is CASSLPGGTYNEQFF. Full variable domain (outside the CDR3, taken from reference TRBV5-4 and TRBJ2-1): ETGVTQSPTHLIKTRGQQVTLRCSSQSGHNTVSWYQQALGQGPQFIFQYYREEENGRGNFPPRFSGLQFPNYSSELNVNALELDDSALYLCASSLPGGTYNEQFFGPGTRLTVL.

The chain is built from TRBV7-2 and TRBJ2-2, with D perhaps TRBD1 (7 bases). The V and J ends lost 5 bases and 3 bases respectively, with 13 bases between them. This CDR3 has 15 amino acids. In germline, CDR1 is SGHTA, CDR2 FQGNSA. CDR3 sequence (DNA): TGTGCCAGCAGCCAGGGGGGTTATGACACCGGGGAGCTGTTTTTT. As protein: CASSQGGYDTGELFF. Combining the CDR3 with reference TRBV7-2 and TRBJ2-2 gives the whole variable domain GAGVSQSPSNKVTEKGKDVELRCDPISGHTALYWYRQSLGQGLEFLIYFQGNSAPDKSGLPSDRFSAERTGGSVSTLTIQRTQQEDSAVYLCASSQGGYDTGELFFGEGSRLTVL.

V and J are TRBV29-1 and TRBJ1-1; D is unclear. V was clipped by 3 bases and J by 5 bases, with 7 bases between them. Germline CDR1 and CDR2: SQVTM and ANQGSEA. The CDR3 has 11 amino acids. The CDR3 bases are TGCAGCGTTGACTACCGGACTGAAGCTTTCTTT. Translated, it gives CSVDYRTEAFF.

This clone was counted a single time. CDR3 in amino acids: CASSSRLAGGSNTGELFF. CDR3 sequence (DNA): TGCGCCAGCAGCTCCCGACTAGCGGGGGGATCGAACACCGGGGAGCTGTTTTTT. The chain carries TRBV5-1 and TRBJ2-2; 13 nucleotides align to TRBD2. The CDR3 sequence is 18 residues long. V trimming: 3 bases; J trimming: 0 bases; junction bases outside the gene matches: 5. From germline, CDR1 is SGHRS and CDR2 YFSETQ.

This clone has a single count. The CDR3 DNA reads as TGTGCCAGCATGGTGGGCGGGGTCTCCTACGAGCAGTACTTC. This encodes CASMVGGVSYEQYF. V and J are TRBV6-5 and TRBJ2-7; D might be TRBD2 (6 bases). The V gene's germline CDR1 is MNHEY and CDR2 SVGAGI. CDR3 length equals 14 residues. Between the trimmed V and J ends, which lost 7 bases and 0 bases, there was a span of 13 bases.

The chain recombines TRBV14 with TRBJ2-7, with D possibly matching TRBD1 (6 bases). V shed 3 bases and J shed 4 bases, with 13 bases lying between them. Germline V gives CDR1 SGHDN, CDR2 FVKESK. The CDR3 length is 14 residues. The CDR3, as DNA: TGTGCCAGCAGCCATTTCGACAGGATGTACGAGCAGTACTTC. The encoded protein is CASSHFDRMYEQYF.

The rearrangement links TRBV5-8 to TRBJ2-2; TRBD1 matches 10 bases. V lost 4 bases and J lost 6; bases outside the gene matches: 3. The CDR3 has 14 amino acids. Germline CDR1 is SGHTS and CDR2 is YDEGEE. In DNA, the CDR3 is TGTGCCAGCAGCGCCGGGACAGGGGCCGGGGAGCTGTTTTTT. Its translation: CASSAGTGAGELFF. The complete variable domain, with remaining parts taken from reference TRBV5-8 and TRBJ2-2, reads EAGVTQSPTHLIKTRGQQATLRCSPISGHTSVYWYQQALGLGLQFLLWYDEGEERNRGNFPPRFSGRQFPNYSSELNVNALELEDSALYLCASSAGTGAGELFFGEGSRLTVL.

V and J are TRBV9 and TRBJ2-2; TRBD2 aligns across 10 bases. Germline V gene data show CDR1 as SGDLS and CDR2 as YYNGEE. Germline trimming cut 4 bases from V and 6 bases from J; bases unmatched to any gene: 9. The CDR3 covers 16 residues. The CDR3 spells CASSPGTSVNSGELFF. The CDR3 DNA sequence: TGTGCCAGCAGCCCAGGGACTAGCGTCAATTCCGGGGAGCTGTTTTTT.

The chain carries TRBV30 and TRBJ2-7; D might be TRBD2 (7 bases). This CDR3 spans 13 amino acids. Trimming left V 8 bases short and J 4 bases short, with 18 bases between. Germline CDR1 GTSNPN, CDR2 SVGIG (reference sequence). The CDR3 spells CAISRGGRYEQYF. The CDR3 bases are TGTGCCATCTCGAGGGGGGGGCGATACGAGCAGTACTTC.

The chain employs TRBV6-1 and TRBJ2-2, with TRBD2 matching 8 bases. With V trimmed by 2 bases and J by 3 bases, 8 bases remained unmatched. The CDR3 has 17 residues. Germline values: CDR1 MNHNS, CDR2 SASEGT. The CDR3 reads CASSERIGRADTGELFF. CDR3 DNA: TGTGCCAGCAGTGAAAGGATCGGGAGGGCCGACACCGGGGAGCTGTTTTTT.

The gene calls are TRBV11-2 and TRBJ1-2; no clear D. The CDR3 sequence is 14 residues long. V was trimmed by 7 bases and J by 4 bases, leaving 16 bases between them. Germline values: CDR1 SGHAT, CDR2 FQNNGV. The CDR3 sequence: CASTSSGGSYGYTF. The CDR3, as DNA: TGTGCCAGCACTAGCTCGGGCGGTTCCTATGGCTACACCTTC.

This chain's CDR3 is CASRSPGLSPDSPLHF. DNA for the CDR3: TGTGCCAGCAGGTCACCGGGACTCTCACCCGATTCACCCCTCCACTTT. The V gene is TRBV28, the J gene TRBJ1-6; the D gene is possibly TRBD1 (5 bases). The CDR3 has 16 residues. Germline lookup yields CDR1 MDHEN and CDR2 SYDVKM. V dropped 6 bases and J dropped 8 bases, with 20 bases sitting between them.

The chain combines TRBV15 with TRBJ1-3; no definite D call. The CDR3 contains 13 residues. Germline CDR1 is LNHNV and CDR2 is YYDKDF (reference sequence). V lost 3 bases and J 8 bases, leaving 11 bases between the germline ends. This CDR3 is CATSRVVVDTIYF. The CDR3 DNA reads TGTGCCACCAGCAGGGTGGTAGTGGACACCATATATTTT.

The chain couples TRBV29-1 to TRBJ2-5; D is undetermined. The germline V gene encodes CDR1 SQVTM and CDR2 ANQGSEA. Trimming took off 4 bases at V and 1 base at J, with 7 bases between the two ends. The CDR3 consists of 12 residues. The CDR3 DNA is TGCAGCGTTGGGCTTACCCAAGAGACCCAGTACTTC. As protein: CSVGLTQETQYF.

The V gene is TRBV19, the J gene TRBJ1-2; TRBD1 might be the D (5 bases). Germline CDR1 is LNHDA and CDR2 is SQIVND (reference sequence). Between the trimmed V and J ends, which lost 5 bases and 0 bases, there was a span of 19 bases. CDR3 length: 17 amino acids. The CDR3 DNA is TGTGCCAGTAGTCCTAACCGTTGGGGGGGGACTAACTATGGCTACACCTTC. Its translation: CASSPNRWGGTNYGYTF.

This sequence joins TRBV19 and TRBJ2-1; 10 nucleotides agree with TRBD2. This CDR3 is built from 15 residues. CDR1 and CDR2 (germline): LNHDA, SQIVND (reference sequence). With V trimmed by 7 bases and J by 5 bases, 8 bases remained unmatched. DNA for the CDR3: TGTGCCAGTATGAATCGGCTAGCGGGAGACAATGAGCAGTTCTTC. Amino acid sequence: CASMNRLAGDNEQFF.